This TCR beta chain was profiled in a study of blood T cell repertoires in COVID-19. Study details: The United States, Italy and Spain supplied acute and convalescent COVID-19 samples. T cells, B-cell-depleted T cells, or PBMCs supplied cDNA or gDNA.

This CDR3 comprises 14 residues. Germline V gene sequence: CDR1 SGHTA, CDR2 FQGNSA. V was shortened by 5 bases and J by 6 bases, with 17 bases between the two germline ends. Original methodology: Reference gene primer amplification in the assay estimated nucleated cell counts. Sequencing was performed with immunoSEQ multiplex PCR; in TCRdb, only in-frame clones are kept and a portion is missing. The DNA gave D and trimming, while V, J and clone size come from that table. The table shows over 200,000 clones, with around 80% occurring only once. The material sequenced was peripheral blood. The source is a human donor in a cohort sampled during active COVID-19. This sequence joins TRBV7-2 and TRBJ2-7, with D tentatively TRBD1 (6 bases). CDR3 residues: CASSEEWGRREQYF. CDR3 sequence (DNA): TGTGCCAGCAGCGAAGAATGGGGGCGGCGCGAGCAGTACTTC.